The rows below give T cell receptor beta chains drawn from one sample of a study of blood T cell repertoires in COVID-19. Measured with immunoSEQ multiplex PCR; TCRdb has only the in-frame clones, and not every one. The sample has about 50,000 clones, about four fifths seen once; the top ten hold just over 8.5%. Sequenced input: peripheral blood. These receptors all come from a man aged 55 to 70 with acute or convalescent COVID-19. CDR3s include the opening cysteine and the closing phenylalanine or tryptophan.

v_gene | CDR3aa
TRBV29-1 | CSVEAPTGVREQYF
TRBV19 | CASSAGVRQPQHF
TRBV28 | CASSQGSQPQHF
TRBV7-6 | CASSLEATGGAYEQYF
TRBV9 | CASSGTRGNYGYTF
TRBV4-3 | CASSQGRTSIYEQYF
TRBV5-1 | CASSPETGLYGYTF
TRBV9 | CASSVVVTGGNEQFF
TRBV9 | CASSPKTGLYGYTF
TRBV30 | CAWSSTGDEQFF
TRBV5-5 | CASSYRGLGGTQYF
TRBV3-1/TRBV3-2 | CASSQGLVGADTQYF
TRBV2 | CASSASGTGDNSPLHF
TRBV24-1 | CATEDRSLSGANVLTF
TRBV4-3 | CASSQGRDRYNNEQFF
TRBV7-2 | CASSLTDRGIHF
TRBV7-2 | CASSLYFGGEGGYTF
TRBV6-2/TRBV6-3 | CASSPLGGYNEQFF
TRBV5-1 | CASSPTGVQREKLFF
TRBV6-4 | CASSEGQGNAEAFF
TRBV5-6 | CASSFSSPEAFF
TRBV7-9 | CASSPTLDSQETQYF
TRBV6-5 | CASSYERAGWYEQYF
TRBV2 | CASSGGQVYNSPLHF
TRBV29-1 | CSVGDRGSYEQYF
TRBV15 | CATSSSKLNGYTF
TRBV7-2 | CASSLAASGGPTGELFF
TRBV29-1 | CSVVLRDILGGYTF